This T cell receptor beta chain was sequenced during a study of vaccination and CD4 T cells after COVID-19. Study context: Overlapping SARS-CoV-2, HCoV-NL63, HCoV-OC43 and HCoV-229E spike peptides stimulated the cells. In the control cultures, a CEFX pool, an HIV-1 Nef pool, or no peptide was supplied.

With the Oncomine TCR Beta short-read assay, DNA from cultured CD4+ T cells was sequenced. TCRdb processed the PCR reads anew with MiXCR; each CDR3 protein has one entry. Among 9,000 to 15,000 distinct CDR3 sequences listed, approximately 60% were seen once. For this clonotype: Antigen: not known.

As to treatment: roughly nine-day PBMC culture with coronavirus spike peptide pools or control peptides (ViraFEST assay). After expanding antigen-specific T cells with peptide pools, ViraFEST sequenced their TCRs. Sample: CD4+ T cells from blood, cultured in vitro. The source of this sequence is a human donor who had recovered from COVID-19.

This CDR3 is CASSSWTSGGGSDTQYF. CDR3 coding DNA: TGTGCCAGCAGCTCCTGGACTAGCGGGGGGGGATCAGATACGCAGTATTTT. The chain carries TRBV11-1 and TRBJ2-3, with 15 nucleotides matching TRBD2. Looked up from germline, CDR1 is SGHAT and CDR2 is FQDESV (reference sequence). The junction had 6 bases not matched to a gene; V was cut back by 4 bases and J by 4 bases. This CDR3 is built from 17 residues.